The 30 T cell receptor beta chains given below trace back to one sample, sequenced in a study of blood T cell repertoires in COVID-19. Clones were read by immunoSEQ multiplex PCR, and TCRdb kept only the in-frame ones, dropping some. Of roughly 230,000 clones in the sample, about 85% were seen once. Sample: PBMCs or T cells enriched from blood (not recorded which). All receptors come from a woman aged 50 to 60 who had been exposed to COVID-19.

This chain uses TRBV24-1 with TRBJ2-3; possible D gene TRBD1, 5 bases. The CDR3 extends over 16 amino acids. Germline V gives CDR1 KGHDR, CDR2 SFDVKD. With 4 bases removed from V and 0 bases from J, the gap between germline ends came to 13 bases. CDR3 region: CATSEYRSSSTDTQYF. The CDR3 DNA sequence: TGTGCCACCAGTGAGTACAGGAGCTCTAGCACAGATACGCAGTATTTT.

V usage is TRBV27 and J usage is TRBJ1-5; maybe TRBD1 (5 bases). The germline V gene has CDR1 MNHEY and CDR2 SMNVEV (reference sequence). The V gene lost 2 bases and the J gene lost 3 bases, with 8 bases spanning the gap. The CDR3 totals 14 residues. In DNA, the CDR3 is TGTGCCAGCAGTTTAGGGGCAAACAATCAGCCCCAGCATTTT. The encoded protein is CASSLGANNQPQHF.

To note about this clone: At one of its ends the junction is not consistent with the germline gene, which may arise from a read error. The chain links TRBV24-1 to TRBJ2-7, with TRBD1 matching 9 bases. The CDR3 spans 12 residues. Germline V gene sequence: CDR1 KGHDR, CDR2 SFDVKD. The chain's CDR3 is CATSDRGQGMNF. The CDR3 DNA reads as TGTGCCACCAGTGACCGTGGACAGGGGATGAACTTC.

This chain joins TRBV9 and TRBJ2-3, with TRBD2 identical over 12 bases. The J segment lost 0 bases and the V segment lost 0 bases, leaving 8 bases of the junction unmatched. The CDR3 is 19 residues long. Germline CDR1 is SGDLS and CDR2 is YYNGEE. This CDR3 is CASSVEEGTSGSSTDTQYF. CDR3 nucleotide sequence: TGTGCCAGCAGCGTAGAGGAAGGGACTAGCGGGTCTAGCACAGATACGCAGTATTTT.

The chain has TRBV7-8 and TRBJ1-2, with 7 bases matching TRBD1. Germline V gene lookup returns CDR1 SGHVS and CDR2 FQNEAQ. With V trimmed by 1 base and J by 7 bases, 9 bases remained unmatched. CDR3 length equals 15 residues. Written as DNA, the CDR3 is TGTGCCAGCAGCTTAGTGACAGGGAGCCAGGGTGGCTACACCTTC. It specifies CASSLVTGSQGGYTF.

About this clone: At the DNA level, this CDR3 is encoded by other sequences in the same sample as well. This chain uses TRBV5-1 with TRBJ1-1; no firm D call. The CDR3 length is 11 residues. Trimming left V 3 bases short and J 5 bases short, with 5 bases between. Germline CDR1 SGHRS, CDR2 YFSETQ. As DNA, the CDR3 is TGCGCCAGCAGCTCGACAACTGAAGCTTTCTTT. Its protein product is CASSSTTEAFF.

The V gene is TRBV21-1, the J gene TRBJ1-4; TRBD1 is taken as the D call from the table, unchecked against the DNA. TRBV21-1 is a pseudogene segment. The CDR3 has 19 residues. CDR3 nucleotides: TGTGCCAGCAGCAAAGTAAATAGGAGACAGGGGGCCTATGAGAGGGGCCTGTTTTTT. Protein sequence: CASSKVNRRQGAYERGLFF.

The CDR3 coding sequence is TGTGCCAGCAGCTTAGCTACGGGGACCTATAATTCACCCCTCCACTTT. It codes for CASSLATGTYNSPLHF. The chain links TRBV13 to TRBJ1-6, with D hard to call. The CDR3 spans 16 residues. Germline CDR1 and CDR2: PRHDT and FYEKMQ (reference sequence). V gave up 1 base and J gave up 2 bases, with 9 bases separating them.

The chain has TRBV6-5 and TRBJ1-2; 7 bases line up with TRBD1. Per the germline V gene, CDR1 is MNHEY and CDR2 is SVGAGI. Trimming removed 6 bases from V and 5 bases from J; junction bases left unmatched: 6. This CDR3 has 13 residues. The CDR3 DNA reads TGTGCCAGCAGCGCCGGGACAGTTTATGGCTACACCTTC. This encodes CASSAGTVYGYTF.

The V and J genes are TRBV7-2 and TRBJ1-1; no clear D gene. Germline values: CDR1 SGHTA, CDR2 FQGNSA. This CDR3 has 13 amino acids. Trimming stripped 2 bases from V and 1 base from J, with 5 bases between. CDR3 protein: CASSLTRNTEAFF. CDR3 DNA sequence: TGTGCCAGCAGCTTAACTAGGAACACTGAAGCTTTCTTT.

This sequence joins TRBV7-9 and TRBJ2-1, with 8 bases matching TRBD1. J was trimmed by 2 bases and V by 3 bases; bases with no gene match: 3. The germline gives CDR1 SEHNR, CDR2 FQNEAQ (reference sequence). This CDR3 contains 15 residues. This CDR3 is CASSFSGQAYNEQFF. CDR3 coding DNA: TGTGCCAGCAGCTTTTCGGGACAGGCCTACAATGAGCAGTTCTTC.

V is TRBV19 and J is TRBJ2-1; tentative D call: TRBD1 (6 bases). CDR3 length: 16 residues. Germline V lookup: CDR1 LNHDA, CDR2 SQIVND (reference sequence). Trimming removed 5 bases from V and 1 base from J, with 15 bases in between. CDR3: CASSSTGPGSYNEQFF. Here the CDR3 DNA reads TGTGCCAGTAGTTCGACAGGTCCGGGGTCCTACAATGAGCAGTTCTTC.

The sample holds one count of this clone. The chain combines TRBV12-3 or TRBV12-4 with TRBJ1-1; D gene unclear. Trimming removed 5 bases at V and 5 bases at J, with 6 bases between. The CDR3 runs to 11 residues. The DNA for the CDR3 is TGTGCCAGCAGTCTAAAAACTGAAGCTTTCTTT. The encoded protein is CASSLKTEAFF.

The genes are TRBV7-6 and TRBJ2-2, with TRBD2 as a possible D gene (6 bases). Looked up from germline, CDR1 is SGHVS and CDR2 is FNYEAQ. CDR3 length: 15 amino acids. The ends were cut back, 5 bases at V and 6 bases at J, with 16 bases in the middle. CDR3 coding DNA: TGTGCCAGCAGCCCGACTAGTCTCCGATCCGGGGAGCTGTTTTTT. This codes for CASSPTSLRSGELFF.

This chain links TRBV5-5 with TRBJ2-1, with unresolved D. V was shortened by 0 bases and J by 6 bases, with 10 bases between the two germline ends. Looked up from germline, CDR1 is SGHKS and CDR2 is YYEKEE (reference sequence). This CDR3 comprises 14 residues. CDR3 sequence (DNA): TGTGCCAGCAGCTTGGCCCTGTATCCCAATGAGCAGTTCTTC. This codes for CASSLALYPNEQFF.

This chain connects TRBV18 to TRBJ2-5, with D possibly being TRBD1 (5 bases). This CDR3 is built from 14 residues. V was pared by 3 bases and J by 4 bases, with 12 bases between. The germline CDR1 and CDR2 sequences are KGHSH and LQKENI. The CDR3 bases are TGTGCCAGCTCACCCAGGGATTTCGGAGAGACCCAGTACTTC. This codes for CASSPRDFGETQYF.

The rearrangement uses TRBV9 and TRBJ2-3, with 7 bases matching TRBD2. The V gene end was trimmed by 3 bases and the J gene end by 5 bases; junction bases not matched to a gene: 6. The length of the CDR3 is 14 residues. Germline V gene lookup returns CDR1 SGDLS and CDR2 YYNGEE. This CDR3 reads CASSEGPGGDTQYF. As DNA, the CDR3 is TGTGCCAGCAGCGAGGGGCCGGGAGGAGATACGCAGTATTTT.

This clone was seen just once. This rearrangement joins TRBV5-1 to TRBJ1-1; TRBD1 matches 8 bases. The CDR3 contains 15 residues. Per the germline V gene, CDR1 is SGHRS and CDR2 is YFSETQ. After removal of 0 bases from V and 4 bases from J, the junction contained 5 bases not matched to a gene. The CDR3 DNA sequence: TGCGCCAGCAGCTTGGCGGTTACAGGGGGCACTGAAGCTTTCTTT. Its protein product is CASSLAVTGGTEAFF.

The rearrangement links TRBV27 to TRBJ2-6; D is undetermined. This CDR3 is 13 amino acids long. Between the trimmed V and J ends, which lost 7 bases and 2 bases, there was a span of 6 bases. CDR1 MNHEY and CDR2 SMNVEV come from the germline V gene (reference sequence). The CDR3: CASKIAGANVLTF. CDR3 in DNA: TGTGCCAGCAAAATAGCTGGGGCCAACGTCCTGACTTTC.

J is TRBJ2-6 and V is TRBV6-5; D unresolved. This CDR3 region has 14 residues. Per germline, CDR1 MNHEY and CDR2 SVGAGI. Trimming took off 5 bases at V and 2 bases at J, with 7 bases between the two ends. The CDR3 region has the DNA TGTGCCAGCAGTAGCCTACCTGGGGCCAACGTCCTGACTTTC. The encoded protein is CASSSLPGANVLTF.

J is TRBJ2-3 and V is TRBV2; maybe TRBD2 (6 bases). Trimming removed 8 bases at V and 0 bases at J, with 6 bases between. The CDR3 runs to 12 residues. Germline CDR1 and CDR2: SNHLY and FYNNEI. CDR3 in amino acids: CASRESTDTQYF. CDR3 bases: TGTGCCAGCCGGGAGAGCACAGATACGCAGTATTTT.

The chain carries TRBV6-5 and TRBJ1-2; D remains unclear. The CDR3 is made up of 14 amino acids. V lost 0 bases, J lost 4 bases, and 9 bases lay in between. Germline CDR1 reads MNHEY; CDR2 reads SVGAGI. The CDR3 is CASSYSTPPYGYTF. DNA for the CDR3: TGTGCCAGCAGTTACTCGACTCCCCCCTATGGCTACACCTTC.

The chain employs TRBV7-6 and TRBJ1-1; a possible D gene is TRBD1 (5 bases). V lost 1 base and J 5 bases, leaving 20 bases between the germline ends. Germline V CDR1 and CDR2: SGHVS, FNYEAQ. This CDR3 is 17 amino acids long. In DNA form, the CDR3 reads TGTGCCAGCAGCTTAGGAAGGGCCCAATACGGGGGTACTGAAGCTTTCTTT. Its protein is CASSLGRAQYGGTEAFF.

This clone was seen a few times. V and J are TRBV11-2 and TRBJ1-1; no firm D call. The germline V gene encodes CDR1 SGHAT and CDR2 FQNNGV. Trimming stripped 1 base from V and 1 base from J, with 4 bases between. The CDR3 is made up of 13 amino acids. The CDR3 coding sequence is TGTGCCAGCAGCTTAGGGAGGAACACTGAAGCTTTCTTT. This sequence encodes CASSLGRNTEAFF.

The CDR3 sequence: CASTRGFNEKLFF. The CDR3 nucleotides are TGTGCCAGCACGCGGGGATTTAATGAAAAACTGTTTTTT. The chain joins TRBV28 to TRBJ1-4; D gene ambiguous. Germline assignment: CDR1 MDHEN and CDR2 SYDVKM. V shed 7 bases and J shed 4 bases, with 10 bases lying between them. This CDR3 comprises 13 residues.

J is TRBJ1-4 and V is TRBV19, with a tentative D call TRBD1 (5 bases). Germline-derived CDR1 and CDR2 are LNHDA and SQIVND (reference sequence). The ends were cut back, 1 base at V and 0 bases at J, with 9 bases in the middle. CDR3 length equals 16 residues. CDR3 in amino acids: CASSIVGAATNEKLFF. The CDR3 bases are TGTGCCAGTAGTATAGTTGGGGCAGCAACTAATGAAAAACTGTTTTTT. Drawing the rest from reference TRBV19 and TRBJ1-4, the complete variable domain is DGGITQSPKYLFRKEGQNVTLSCEQNLNHDAMYWYRQDPGQGLRLIYYSQIVNDFQKGDIAEGYSVSREKKESFPLTVTSAQKNPTAFYLCASSIVGAATNEKLFFGSGTQLSVL.

The rearrangement joins TRBV10-3 to TRBJ1-1; 7 bases align to TRBD1. The CDR3 length is 13 residues. CDR1 ENHRY and CDR2 SYGVKD come from the germline V gene. J gave up 4 bases and V 4 bases, and 3 bases lay outside the gene matches. The CDR3 nucleotides read TGTGCCATCAGTGCCACAGGGGCCACTGAAGCTTTCTTT. Protein sequence: CAISATGATEAFF.

The rearrangement links TRBV19 to TRBJ2-2; D remains unclear. From germline, CDR1 is LNHDA and CDR2 SQIVND (reference sequence). The CDR3 runs to 15 residues. V was cut by 5 bases and J by 6 bases, with 16 bases left in between. The CDR3 reads CASSPTERLSGELFF. CDR3 coding DNA: TGTGCCAGTAGTCCTACAGAGAGATTGTCCGGGGAGCTGTTTTTT.

V gene TRBV29-1 combines with J gene TRBJ1-1, with 8 bases matching TRBD1. With 7 bases clipped from V and 4 bases from J, the junction kept 5 bases outside the gene matches. The CDR3 is 12 residues long. Germline loops: CDR1 SQVTM, CDR2 ANQGSEA. CDR3 in amino acids: CSARQGLTEAFF. In nucleotides, the CDR3 is TGCAGCGCCAGACAGGGGCTCACTGAAGCTTTCTTT.

Comments on this clone: Mismatch with germline at one junction end may stem from a read error. CDR3 in amino acids: CASSFTDRLPLF. CDR3 sequence (DNA): TGTGCCAGCAGTTTTACGGACAGGTTACCTCTCTTC. The chain employs TRBV12-3 or TRBV12-4 and TRBJ1-2, with 7 bases matching TRBD1. The CDR3 covers 12 residues.